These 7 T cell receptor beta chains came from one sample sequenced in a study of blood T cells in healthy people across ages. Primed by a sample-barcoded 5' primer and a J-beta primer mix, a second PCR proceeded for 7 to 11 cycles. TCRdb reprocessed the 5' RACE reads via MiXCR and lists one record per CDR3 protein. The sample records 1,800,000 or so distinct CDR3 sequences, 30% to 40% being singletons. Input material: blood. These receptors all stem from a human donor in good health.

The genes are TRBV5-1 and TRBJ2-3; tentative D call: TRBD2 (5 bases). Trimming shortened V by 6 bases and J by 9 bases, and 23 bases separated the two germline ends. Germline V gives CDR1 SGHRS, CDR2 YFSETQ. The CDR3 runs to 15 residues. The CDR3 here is CASTPSTDGELTQYF. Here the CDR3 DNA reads TGCGCCAGCACGCCATCGACCGACGGGGAATTGACGCAGTATTTT.

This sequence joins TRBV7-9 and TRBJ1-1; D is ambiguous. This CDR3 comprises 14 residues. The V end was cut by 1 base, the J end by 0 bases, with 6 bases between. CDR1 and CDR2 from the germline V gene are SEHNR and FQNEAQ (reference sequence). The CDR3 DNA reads TGTGCCAGCAGCTTAGATTTGGTGAACACTGAAGCTTTCTTT. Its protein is CASSLDLVNTEAFF.

The CDR3 bases are TGCAGCGTTGATCAGGGAATGAATCAGCCCCAGCATTTT. Residues: CSVDQGMNQPQHF. J is TRBJ1-5 and V is TRBV29-1; D possibly corresponds to TRBD1 (5 bases). V was cut by 3 bases and J by 4 bases, with 10 bases left in between. CDR1 is SQVTM and CDR2 is ANQGSEA in the germline V gene. This CDR3 spans 13 amino acids. Filled out from reference TRBV29-1 and TRBJ1-5, the complete variable domain reads SAVISQKPSRDICQRGTSLTIQCQVDSQVTMMFWYRQQPGQSLTLIATANQGSEATYESGFVIDKFPISRPNLTFSTLTVSNMSPEDSSIYLCSVDQGMNQPQHFGDGTRLSIL.

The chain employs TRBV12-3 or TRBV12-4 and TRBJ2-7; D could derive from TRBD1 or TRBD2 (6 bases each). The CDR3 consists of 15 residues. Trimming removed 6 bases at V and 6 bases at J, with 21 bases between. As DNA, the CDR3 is TGTGCCAGCAGCCCTAGGGGGGTGAAGGTCCGCGAGCAGTACTTC. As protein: CASSPRGVKVREQYF.

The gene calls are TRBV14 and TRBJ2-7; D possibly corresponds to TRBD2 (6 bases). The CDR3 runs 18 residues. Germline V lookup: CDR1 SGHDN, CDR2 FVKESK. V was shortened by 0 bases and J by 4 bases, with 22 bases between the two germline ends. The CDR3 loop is CASSQDEGLAFPRYEQYF. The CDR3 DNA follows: TGTGCCAGCAGCCAAGACGAGGGGCTAGCGTTCCCTCGATACGAGCAGTACTTC.

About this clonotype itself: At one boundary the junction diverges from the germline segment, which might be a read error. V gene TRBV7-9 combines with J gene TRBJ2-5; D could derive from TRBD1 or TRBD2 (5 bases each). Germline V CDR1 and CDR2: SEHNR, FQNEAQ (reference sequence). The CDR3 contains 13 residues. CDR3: CTSSFGALGTQYF. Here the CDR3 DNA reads TGTACCAGCAGCTTCGGGGCTTTGGGGACCCAGTACTTC.

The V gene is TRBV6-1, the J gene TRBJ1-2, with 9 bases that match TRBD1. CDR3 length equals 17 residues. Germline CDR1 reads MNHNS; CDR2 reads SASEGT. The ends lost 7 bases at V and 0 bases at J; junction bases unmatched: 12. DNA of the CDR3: TGTGCCAGCAACCCGGGACAGGGAAAACCCGCTAACTATGGCTACACCTTC. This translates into CASNPGQGKPANYGYTF.